These 22 T cell receptor beta chains were sequenced from one sample in a study of CD8 T cells in ankylosing spondylitis. TCRdb analysed the 5' RACE reads with MiXCR anew, one entry per CDR3 protein. The table has 300,000 to 350,000 distinct CDR3 sequences, roughly 11% seen once. The sample was blood, either unsorted or a sorted T cell fraction (not recorded which). The receptor source for this set is a female donor with ankylosing spondylitis or in good health (not recorded which).

The sample holds many counts of this clonotype. The chain has TRBV18 and TRBJ2-2, with TRBD1 identical over 9 bases. The CDR3 is 16 residues long. CDR1 KGHSH and CDR2 LQKENI come from the germline V gene. The junction had 4 bases not matched to a gene; V was cut back by 5 bases and J by 0 bases. The CDR3 protein is CASSSQGAANTGELFF. The CDR3 DNA reads TGTGCCAGCTCATCACAGGGGGCTGCGAACACCGGGGAGCTGTTTTTT.

This chain links TRBV6-8 with TRBJ1-5; unclear D gene. The CDR3 sequence is 15 residues long. Germline CDR1 reads MNHGY; CDR2 reads SAAAGT. The V end lost 5 bases, the J end lost 11 bases, and 22 bases lay between the germline ends. CDR3: CASSPGGRGQVTQHF. CDR3 nucleotides: TGTGCCAGCAGTCCAGGCGGCCGTGGCCAGGTAACCCAGCATTTT.

This clonotype has at least ten counts. The chain carries TRBV5-1 and TRBJ2-1; no firm D call. V gave up 2 bases and J gave up 7 bases, with 7 bases separating them. The CDR3 runs to 12 residues. The germline gives CDR1 SGHRS, CDR2 YFSETQ. The CDR3 nucleotides read TGCGCCAGCAGCTTAGCTCTAAATGAGCAGTTCTTC. Amino acid sequence: CASSLALNEQFF.

This chain connects TRBV10-1 to TRBJ1-1, with a tentative D call TRBD1 (5 bases). This CDR3 has 13 residues. The germline V gene encodes CDR1 WNHNN and CDR2 SYGVQD (reference sequence). V was trimmed by 8 bases and J by 7 bases, leaving 17 bases between them. CDR3 sequence: CASGARPYSEAFF. CDR3 nucleotides: TGCGCCAGCGGGGCGAGACCCTACAGTGAAGCTTTCTTT.

This sequence joins TRBV21-1 and TRBJ2-5. TRBV21-1 is a documented pseudogene. The CDR3 has 16 amino acids. DNA for the CDR3: TGTGCCAGGCTAACCCTTACACGCAAACGGGGAGAGACCCAGTACTTC. Residues: CARLTLTRKRGETQYF.

This clonotype occurred a few times. The V gene is TRBV5-1, the J gene TRBJ1-2; TRBD1 agrees at 10 bases. This CDR3 is 18 amino acids long. The germline V gene encodes CDR1 SGHRS and CDR2 YFSETQ. V trimming: 4 bases; J trimming: 2 bases; junction bases outside the gene matches: 14. CDR3 region: CASSAYRRDRGLNYGYTF. Written as DNA, the CDR3 is TGCGCCAGCAGCGCCTATCGCCGGGACAGGGGCCTAAACTATGGCTACACCTTC.

In the case of this clonotype: This may come from a read error, since a much larger clone is one base off. The V gene is TRBV20-1, the J gene TRBJ1-2; TRBD1 agrees at 10 bases. In germline, CDR1 is DFQATT, CDR2 SNEGSKA (reference sequence). Trimming removed 6 bases from V and 10 bases from J; junction bases left unmatched: 11. The CDR3 runs 13 residues. The DNA for the CDR3 is TGCAGTGCACAGGACAGGGGGTACTTCGACTACACCTTC. Encoded protein: CSAQDRGYFDYTF.

For this clonotype: The junction differs from germline at one of its ends, possibly a read error. The V call is TRBV5-1, the J call TRBJ2-1, with 12 nucleotides matching TRBD2. Per the germline V gene, CDR1 is SGHRS and CDR2 is YFSETQ. This CDR3 region has 13 residues. The CDR3 DNA reads as TGCGCCAGCAGACTAGCGGGAGGCAATGAGCATTTCTTC. This codes for CASRLAGGNEHFF.

This clonotype was recorded at least ten times. Germline is not matched at one junction end, which may reflect a read error. The chain is built from TRBV3-1 and TRBJ1-6; weak D call: TRBD1 (5 bases). The germline CDR1 and CDR2 sequences are LGHDT and YNNKEL (reference sequence). The CDR3 extends over 13 amino acids. Here the CDR3 reads CASSQSALGLTIF. CDR3 nucleotide sequence: TGTGCCAGCAGCCAAAGTGCCCTGGGACTGACAATCTTT.

Of note for this clonotype: A much larger clone lies one base from this, so it may be a read error. The chain uses TRBV6-1 and TRBJ2-4; TRBD1 matches at 9 bases. Germline V gene data show CDR1 as MNHNS and CDR2 as SASEGT. Losses at the gene ends were 4 bases for V and 8 bases for J; bases not matched to a gene: 12. The CDR3 is 16 residues long. DNA for the CDR3: TGTGCCAGCAGTGCCATCCGGACAGGGGCGAAATACATTCAGTACTTC. Translated, it gives CASSAIRTGAKYIQYF.

The chain is built from TRBV5-1 and TRBJ2-1; D is unclear. CDR1 is SGHRS, CDR2 YFSETQ, per germline. The CDR3 length is 16 residues. V was pared by 1 base and J by 3 bases, with 14 bases between. CDR3 nucleotides: TGCGCCAGCAGCTTGTGGGCTCAAGAGAGCTACAATGAGCAGTTCTTC. Translating it yields CASSLWAQESYNEQFF.

The sample holds a few counts of this clonotype. The gene calls are TRBV5-6 and TRBJ2-2; D is uncertain. Trimming took 4 bases from V and 0 from J, leaving 16 bases between them. Germline V gene data show CDR1 as SGHDT and CDR2 as YYEEEE. The CDR3 length is 17 residues. CDR3 sequence: CASSHYGPQSNTGELFF. As DNA, the CDR3 is TGTGCCAGCAGCCACTACGGACCCCAATCGAACACCGGGGAGCTGTTTTTT.

There are many counts of this clonotype. The J gene is TRBJ1-1, the V gene TRBV20-1; 9 nucleotides agree with TRBD1. CDR1 and CDR2 (germline): DFQATT, SNEGSKA (reference sequence). V was pared by 6 bases and J by 6 bases, with 11 bases of the junction left unmatched. This CDR3 has 14 amino acids. The CDR3 DNA is TGCAGTGCGGAAGCCGGGACAGGGATCGCTGAAGCTTTCTTT. Translating it yields CSAEAGTGIAEAFF.

This rearrangement joins TRBV7-9 to TRBJ2-7, with D possibly matching TRBD2 (6 bases). The ends were cut back, 1 base at V and 5 bases at J, with 12 bases in the middle. This CDR3 region has 14 residues. CDR1 and CDR2 (germline): SEHNR, FQNEAQ (reference sequence). CDR3 DNA: TGTGCCAGCAGCTTAGGCAGGGCGGGGCACGAGCAGTACTTC. This codes for CASSLGRAGHEQYF.

This clonotype occurred many times. This chain joins TRBV20-1 and TRBJ2-7; D uncertain. The germline V gene has CDR1 DFQATT and CDR2 SNEGSKA (reference sequence). V was pared by 6 bases and J by 5 bases, with 14 bases between. The CDR3 loop spans 12 amino acids. In DNA, the CDR3 is TGCAGTGCCACCGATTCCCCCCACGAGCAGTACTTC. This encodes CSATDSPHEQYF.

About this clonotype itself: One junction end does not reproduce the germline sequence, and a read error may be involved. The rearrangement uses TRBV11-2 and TRBJ2-7, with 10 bases matching TRBD2. This CDR3 has 14 residues. In germline, CDR1 is SGHAT, CDR2 FQNNGV. As DNA, the CDR3 is TGTGCCAGCACCTTAGCGGGAGGCTTGGATGAGCAGTACTTC. It encodes CASTLAGGLDEQYF.

There are many counts of this clonotype. The chain uses TRBV2 and TRBJ1-6; unclear D gene. The germline V and J ends were trimmed by 4 bases and 10 bases, with 11 bases remaining between them. The germline V gene has CDR1 SNHLY and CDR2 FYNNEI. The CDR3 has 13 amino acids. The chain's CDR3 is CASSVGISSPLHF. For the CDR3, the DNA is TGTGCCAGCAGTGTAGGGATCAGCTCACCCCTCCACTTT.

This clonotype was counted at least ten times. This chain uses TRBV28 with TRBJ2-3, with D possibly matching TRBD2 (7 bases). Trimming stripped 6 bases from V and 6 bases from J, with 19 bases between. The CDR3 length is 15 residues. Per the germline V gene, CDR1 is MDHEN and CDR2 is SYDVKM. The CDR3 here is CASRGGLRYGDTQYF. In DNA, the CDR3 is TGTGCCAGCAGGGGGGGGCTACGGTATGGGGATACGCAGTATTTT.

The CDR3, as DNA: TGTGCCAGCAGCCACCGGGGACTACCACATCAGTATTTT. Protein sequence: CASSHRGLPHQYF. V usage is TRBV7-2 and J usage is TRBJ2-3; 7 bases agree with TRBD2. The germline CDR1 and CDR2 sequences are SGHTA and FQGNSA. The V gene end was trimmed by 5 bases and the J gene end by 12 bases; junction bases not matched to a gene: 11. CDR3 length: 13 residues.

This clonotype was seen repeatedly, ten times or more. The CDR3 DNA reads TGTGCCAGCAGGTCCCGACAGAGCTCCTACGAGCAGTACTTC. This gives the protein CASRSRQSSYEQYF. The J gene is TRBJ2-7, the V gene TRBV6-1, with a possible D match to TRBD1 (5 bases). Germline CDR1 and CDR2: MNHNS and SASEGT. Trimming removed 6 bases at V and 0 bases at J, with 12 bases between. CDR3 length equals 14 residues.

This clonotype was seen a handful of times. The chain uses TRBV7-7 and TRBJ2-5, with D possibly being TRBD1 (6 bases). V was trimmed by 2 bases and J by 5 bases, leaving 21 bases between them. The CDR3 is 17 residues long. Looked up from germline, CDR1 is SSHAT and CDR2 is FNYEAQ (reference sequence). Here the CDR3 reads CASSLSSGVHRVETQYF. The CDR3, as DNA: TGTGCCAGCAGCTTATCTTCAGGAGTCCACAGGGTCGAGACCCAGTACTTC.

The CDR3 DNA is TGTGCCAGCAGCTTAGCTTCGTCGAAGGAGGAGCAGTTCTTC. As protein: CASSLASSKEEQFF. The chain has TRBV7-6 and TRBJ2-1; D is ambiguous. Per germline, CDR1 SGHVS and CDR2 FNYEAQ. The length of the CDR3 is 14 residues. Trimming removed 0 bases from V and 10 bases from J, with 13 bases in between.